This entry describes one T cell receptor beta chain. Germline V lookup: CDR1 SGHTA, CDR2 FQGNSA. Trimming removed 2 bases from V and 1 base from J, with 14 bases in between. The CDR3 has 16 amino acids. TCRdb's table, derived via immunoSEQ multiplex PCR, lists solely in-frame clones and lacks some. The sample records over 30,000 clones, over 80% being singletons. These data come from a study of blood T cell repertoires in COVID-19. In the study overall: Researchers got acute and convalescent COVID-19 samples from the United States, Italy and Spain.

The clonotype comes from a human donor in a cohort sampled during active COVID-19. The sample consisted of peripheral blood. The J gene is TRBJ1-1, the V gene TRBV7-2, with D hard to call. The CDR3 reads CASSLIRYTGNTEAFF. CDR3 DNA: TGTGCCAGCAGCTTAATTAGGTATACGGGGAACACTGAAGCTTTCTTT.